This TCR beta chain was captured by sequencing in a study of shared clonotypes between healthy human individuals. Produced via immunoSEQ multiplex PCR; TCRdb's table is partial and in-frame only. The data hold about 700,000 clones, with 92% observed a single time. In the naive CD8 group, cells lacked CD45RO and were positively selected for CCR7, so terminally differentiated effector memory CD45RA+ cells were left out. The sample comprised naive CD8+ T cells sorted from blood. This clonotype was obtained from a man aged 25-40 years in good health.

CDR3 sequence reads: CASTPLSGNTEAFF. Here the CDR3 DNA reads TGTGCCAGCACCCCGCTATCGGGGAACACTGAAGCTTTCTTT. The chain is built from TRBV28 and TRBJ1-1; no reliable D call. Germline CDR1 and CDR2: MDHEN and SYDVKM. Trimming pared 7 bases from V and 1 base from J, leaving 13 bases between. The CDR3 totals 14 residues.